A selection of T cell receptor beta chains follows, all from one sample in a study of T cell repertoires in cytomegalovirus infection. TCRdb redid the calling of the reads with MiXCR, one entry per CDR3 protein. The sample contains 750,000 to 900,000 distinct CDR3 sequences, about 29% of which appear only once. No cognate antigen is known for these TCRs. The sample was cultured CD8+ T cells from PBMCs, taken from culture after CMV antigen stimulation. Every receptor here comes from a human donor in good health (CMV status not recorded). Some clones in this sample may be carry-over from other donors' samples. Both conserved end residues are trimmed from each CDR3.

V	J	CDR3
TRBV24-1	TRBJ2-1	ATSVGAKTKTVQF
TRBV2	TRBJ2-1	ASPPYNEQF
TRBV5-4	TRBJ2-1	ASSFGHGTSGPPYHNEQF
TRBV5-1	TRBJ1-1	ASSLKAGTNTEAF
TRBV4-1	TRBJ2-2	ASSPKIPGKGTGELF
TRBV6-1	TRBJ1-5	ASSDRDRNSNQPQH
TRBV2	TRBJ1-1	ASSGTAMMNTEAF
TRBV20-1	TRBJ1-1	SARVTGKDTEAF
TRBV5-4	TRBJ2-2	ASRQSSGGALTGELF
TRBV15	TRBJ2-3	ATSSGRTGETTDTQY
TRBV29-1	TRBJ1-1	SAREGPNTEAF
TRBV10-3	TRBJ1-3	AISLDRAGNTIY
TRBV4-1	TRBJ1-4	ASSQDRPREKLF
TRBV7-6	TRBJ1-6	ASSPGRSSYNSPLH
TRBV2	TRBJ2-5	ASPGGRETQY
TRBV6-2/TRBV6-3	TRBJ1-1	ASSYGDTNTEAF
TRBV6-1	TRBJ1-4	ASSETEYLMKEKLF
TRBV4-1	TRBJ1-5	ASSPTTGEQPQH
TRBV18	TRBJ2-7	ASSPRVLSYEQY
TRBV2	TRBJ2-5	ARRGGAGETQY
TRBV6-1	TRBJ2-1	ASSPVPGLAGVHNEQF
TRBV4-1	TRBJ2-1	ASSQEGTDYNEQF
TRBV6-2/TRBV6-3	TRBJ1-1	ASSYSDGSTEAF
TRBV4-1	TRBJ1-1	ASSHRTGDTEAF
TRBV7-9	TRBJ1-2	ASTHRAGPYGYT
TRBV19	TRBJ1-1	ASGYSRNTEAF
TRBV4-3	TRBJ2-7	ASSHRQDTYEQY
TRBV19	TRBJ1-2	ASSISAAGGYT
TRBV24-1	TRBJ2-2	ATSPTQDITGELF
TRBV7-9	TRBJ2-1	ASSPTSGGVKGYNEQF